The 16 T cell receptor beta chains reported below all come from one sample, sequenced in a study of radiation and T cells in renal cell carcinoma. Profiling relied on immunoSEQ multiplex PCR, and the TCRdb table lists in-frame clones only, not all of them. The repertoire has about 10,000 clones, around 50% of them found once; the top ten carry nearly 10%. Documented treatment: treatment-naive control, cytoreductive nephrectomy. This sample comprised tumor tissue, obtained from a patient whose treatment was nephrectomy without radiotherapy. Receptors originate from a man in his forties with renal cell carcinoma.

The rearrangement links TRBV6-5 to TRBJ2-1; D is possibly TRBD1 or TRBD2 (5 bases each). Germline V lookup: CDR1 MNHEY, CDR2 SVGAGI. V was shortened by 6 bases and J by 3 bases, with 15 bases between the two germline ends. CDR3 length equals 15 residues. Here the CDR3 DNA reads TGTGCCAGCAGCCCCGGGACCCGGAACTACAATGAGCAGTTCTTC. This codes for CASSPGTRNYNEQFF.

The CDR3 DNA sequence: TGTGCCAGCAGTGAACCCCAAGAGACCCAGTACTTC. It yields the protein CASSEPQETQYF. V is TRBV25-1 and J is TRBJ2-5; D uncertain. The germline V and J ends were trimmed by 2 bases and 1 base, with 2 bases remaining between them. The CDR3 is 12 amino acids. Germline loops: CDR1 MGHDK, CDR2 SYGVNS.

The rearrangement links TRBV27 to TRBJ1-1; D gene ambiguous. Trimming removed 1 base from V and 5 bases from J, with 8 bases in between. This CDR3 is 13 amino acids long. Germline V lookup: CDR1 MNHEY, CDR2 SMNVEV (reference sequence). Written as DNA, the CDR3 is TGTGCCAGCAGTTTATTCCGGAGGACTGAAGCTTTCTTT. This encodes CASSLFRRTEAFF.

Only one count was recorded for this clone. The chain is built from TRBV4-1 and TRBJ2-5; possible D gene TRBD1, 6 bases. The CDR3 consists of 12 residues. Trimming removed 0 bases from V and 7 bases from J, with 6 bases in between. Germline CDR1 reads MGHRA; CDR2 reads YSYEKL. The CDR3 DNA sequence: TGCGCCAGCAGCCAAGAACAGGGGACCCAGTACTTC. Protein product: CASSQEQGTQYF.

The rearrangement joins TRBV15 to TRBJ2-5, with unresolved D. Germline V gene sequence: CDR1 LNHNV, CDR2 YYDKDF (reference sequence). This CDR3 spans 13 amino acids. Trimming removed 4 bases from V and 1 base from J, with 7 bases in between. The CDR3 DNA is TGTGCCACCAGCATCGGGTCCCAAGAGACCCAGTACTTC. This gives the protein CATSIGSQETQYF. The entire variable domain, with the rest obtained from reference TRBV15 and TRBJ2-5, is as follows: DAMVIQNPRYQVTQFGKPVTLSCSQTLNHNVMYWYQQKSSQAPKLLFHYYDKDFNNEADTPDNFQSRRPNTSFCFLDIRSPGLGDTAMYLCATSIGSQETQYFGPGTRLLVL.

The V gene is TRBV6-4, the J gene TRBJ1-2; 10 bases are shared with TRBD1. CDR1 is MRHNA, CDR2 SNTAGT, per germline. The CDR3 length is 15 residues. V shed 7 bases and J 4 bases; nucleotides not matched to a gene: 9. CDR3 amino acids: CASKLRTGGSYGYTF. In nucleotides, the CDR3 is TGTGCCAGCAAGCTCCGGACAGGGGGGTCCTATGGCTACACCTTC.

The chain uses TRBV5-6 and TRBJ2-7, with TRBD1 matching 8 bases. With V trimmed by 4 bases and J by 2 bases, 11 bases remained unmatched. The CDR3 is 16 amino acids. Per the germline V gene, CDR1 is SGHDT and CDR2 is YYEEEE. CDR3 sequence reads: CASSPPTGVLPYEQYV. The CDR3 DNA reads TGTGCCAGCAGCCCGCCGACAGGGGTCCTTCCCTACGAGCAGTACGTC.

This chain connects TRBV29-1 to TRBJ1-1, with 7 positions matching TRBD1. Trimming cost V 4 bases and J 4 bases; bases outside gene matches: 3. Germline V lookup: CDR1 SQVTM, CDR2 ANQGSEA. The CDR3 runs to 12 residues. The CDR3, as DNA: TGCAGCGTTGTCACAGGGGCCACTGAAGCTTTCTTT. Residues: CSVVTGATEAFF. Looking up the rest from reference TRBV29-1 and TRBJ1-1 gives the full variable domain: SAVISQKPSRDICQRGTSLTIQCQVDSQVTMMFWYRQQPGQSLTLIATANQGSEATYESGFVIDKFPISRPNLTFSTLTVSNMSPEDSSIYLCSVVTGATEAFFGQGTRLTVV.

The V and J genes are TRBV10-3 and TRBJ2-7, with 11 bases fitting TRBD2. V gave up 8 bases and J gave up 6 bases; unmatched junction bases: 6. CDR1 is ENHRY, CDR2 SYGVKD, per germline. The CDR3 runs to 13 residues. CDR3 bases: TGTGCCATCGCTGGGACTAGCGGACGCGAGCAGTACTTC. Translated: CAIAGTSGREQYF.

The sample holds one count of this clone. V and J are TRBV28 and TRBJ2-7; perhaps TRBD1 as D (6 bases). V shed 11 bases and J shed 6 bases, with 14 bases lying between them. Germline V gene data show CDR1 as MDHEN and CDR2 as SYDVKM. This CDR3 is 11 amino acids long. The CDR3 region has the DNA TGTGCCTCAGGGGTTGTGGGCGAGCAGTACTTC. This codes for CASGVVGEQYF.

The J gene is TRBJ2-3, the V gene TRBV19; D is uncertain. Germline CDR1 and CDR2: LNHDA and SQIVND (reference sequence). The CDR3 contains 16 residues. With 7 bases removed from V and 1 base from J, the gap between germline ends came to 18 bases. The CDR3 coding sequence is TGTGCCAGTACCCTAAAGATCGGCAGGCGCACAGATACGCAGTATTTT. Its protein product is CASTLKIGRRTDTQYF.

This clone has a handful of counts. This chain uses TRBV19 with TRBJ1-1, with TRBD1 as a possible D gene (6 bases). There are 14 residues in the CDR3. V was cut by 1 base and J by 4 bases, with 10 bases left in between. The germline V gene has CDR1 LNHDA and CDR2 SQIVND (reference sequence). The CDR3, as DNA: TGTGCCAGTAGTATAGCCGGGGGCGGCACTGAAGCTTTCTTT. Protein sequence: CASSIAGGGTEAFF.

V gene TRBV4-3 combines with J gene TRBJ2-4; D gene unclear. Trimming stripped 2 bases from V and 0 bases from J, with 17 bases between. Germline V gives CDR1 LGHNA, CDR2 YSLEER. The CDR3 totals 18 residues. In DNA form, the CDR3 reads TGCGCCAGCAGCCAATTAGTGCACTCCGACATAGCCAAAAACATTCAGTACTTC. It codes for CASSQLVHSDIAKNIQYF.

The rearrangement links TRBV19 to TRBJ2-7, with D hard to call. Between the trimmed V and J ends, which lost 5 bases and 6 bases, there was a span of 17 bases. Germline V lookup: CDR1 LNHDA, CDR2 SQIVND (reference sequence). The CDR3 runs to 14 residues. CDR3 DNA: TGTGCCAGTAGTGTTAGAGGCTCTACGAGCGAGCAGTACTTC. Its protein product is CASSVRGSTSEQYF.

This chain connects TRBV9 to TRBJ1-1, with D possibly being TRBD1 (5 bases). Trimming left V 4 bases short and J 5 bases short, with 15 bases between. Germline loops: CDR1 SGDLS, CDR2 YYNGEE. CDR3 length: 14 amino acids. CDR3 sequence reads: CASSQIGGETEAFF. CDR3 nucleotides: TGTGCCAGCAGCCAAATCGGGGGGGAAACTGAAGCTTTCTTT.

In its sample, this clone was seen once. V usage is TRBV19 and J usage is TRBJ2-7; D call uncertain. The CDR3 has 13 amino acids. In germline, CDR1 is LNHDA, CDR2 SQIVND (reference sequence). V was trimmed by 7 bases and J by 5 bases, leaving 15 bases between them. CDR3 in amino acids: CASNPGLGNEQYF. CDR3 sequence (DNA): TGTGCCAGTAACCCGGGCTTAGGGAACGAGCAGTACTTC.